This entry lists 2 T cell receptor beta chains sequenced from one sample in a study of blood T cell repertoires in COVID-19. Method: immunoSEQ multiplex PCR; TCRdb's copy keeps in-frame clones and lacks some. The sample lists over 200,000 clones; 80% to 90% were seen once. Material for sequencing was PBMCs or T cells enriched from blood (not recorded which). These receptor sequences come from a woman aged 45-60 years in a cohort exposed to, infected with or recovered from COVID-19 (not recorded which).

The CDR3 DNA reads TGTGCCAGCAGCTCGGAAGCGGGGGGGTACAATGAGCAGTTCTTC. Encoded protein: CASSSEAGGYNEQFF. V usage is TRBV5-6 and J usage is TRBJ2-1, with 10 bases matching TRBD2. V was pared by 3 bases and J by 4 bases, with 4 bases of the junction left unmatched. This CDR3 contains 15 residues. The germline CDR1 and CDR2 sequences are SGHDT and YYEEEE.

The rearrangement joins TRBV5-1 to TRBJ1-1, with 7 bases that match TRBD1. The CDR3 contains 13 residues. Germline V gives CDR1 SGHRS, CDR2 YFSETQ. V shed 4 bases and J 3 bases; nucleotides not matched to a gene: 3. The CDR3 DNA is TGCGCCAGCAGCATAGGACAGGACACTGAAGCTTTCTTT. Amino acids: CASSIGQDTEAFF. Full variable domain (remainder filled in from reference TRBV5-1 and TRBJ1-1): KAGVTQTPRYLIKTRGQQVTLSCSPISGHRSVSWYQQTPGQGLQFLFEYFSETQRNKGNFPGRFSGRQFSNSRSEMNVSTLELGDSALYLCASSIGQDTEAFFGQGTRLTVV.